Listed below are T cell receptor beta chains from one sample, sequenced in a study of T cell repertoires in cytomegalovirus infection. TCRdb passed the reads through MiXCR, listing each CDR3 protein once. This table holds hundreds of thousands of distinct CDR3 sequences, around 32% found once. The antigens for these receptors are not known. The material was cultured PBMCs, obtained from culture after CMV antigen stimulation. The receptors were gathered from a human donor in good health (CMV status not recorded). Some clones in this sample may be carry-over from other donors' samples. Both conserved end residues are part of each CDR3. The D gene is left open where the match is weak. Clone size, where shown, is once, few, many, or a class for clones that have expanded.

clone_size: .
v_call: TRBV7-9
d_call: .
j_call: TRBJ1-1
cdr3_length: 12
cdr3_nt: TGTGCCAGCGAAAGGGGTAACACTGAAGCTTTCTTT
cdr3_aa: CASERGNTEAFF

clone_size: .
v_call: TRBV5-3
d_call: TRBD2
j_call: TRBJ2-1
cdr3_length: 17
cdr3_nt: TGTGCCAGCAGCCCCGGGACTAGCGGCGCAGGATACAATGAGCAGTTCTTC
cdr3_aa: CASSPGTSGAGYNEQFF

clone_size: .
v_call: TRBV28
d_call: .
j_call: TRBJ1-2
cdr3_length: 12
cdr3_nt: TGTGCCAGCAGTTTAAGCAAATATGGCTACACCTTC
cdr3_aa: CASSLSKYGYTF

clone_size: .
v_call: TRBV6-2/TRBV6-3
d_call: .
j_call: TRBJ1-1
cdr3_length: 14
cdr3_nt: TGTGCCAGCAGTTTTCCGGGGTCGGCCACTGAAGCTTTCTTT
cdr3_aa: CASSFPGSATEAFF

clone_size: few
v_call: TRBV5-6
d_call: .
j_call: TRBJ1-4
cdr3_length: 15
cdr3_nt: TGTGCCAGCAGCTCAGTCACGGAAACTAATGAAAAACTGTTTTTT
cdr3_aa: CASSSVTETNEKLFF

clone_size: .
v_call: TRBV7-2
d_call: .
j_call: TRBJ2-5
cdr3_length: 14
cdr3_nt: TGTGCCAGCAGCTTAGATGCCCCCAAAGAGACCCAGTACTTC
cdr3_aa: CASSLDAPKETQYF

clone_size: .
v_call: TRBV7-9
d_call: .
j_call: TRBJ1-1
cdr3_length: 14
cdr3_nt: TGTGCCAGCAGCCCCCCCACCCGGGACACTGAAGCTTTCTTT
cdr3_aa: CASSPPTRDTEAFF

clone_size: .
v_call: TRBV6-2/TRBV6-3
d_call: .
j_call: TRBJ2-7
cdr3_length: 15
cdr3_nt: TGTGCCACCACTCAGACCGGGACGAAACGCCTCGAGCAGTACTTC
cdr3_aa: CATTQTGTKRLEQYF

clone_size: .
v_call: TRBV10-3
d_call: TRBD1
j_call: TRBJ2-1
cdr3_length: 19
cdr3_nt: TGTGCCATCAGGGGGGACAGGGGGCGGGAGGCCCACTCCTACAATGAGCAGTTCTTC
cdr3_aa: CAIRGDRGREAHSYNEQFF

clone_size: .
v_call: TRBV7-2
d_call: .
j_call: TRBJ1-1
cdr3_length: 12
cdr3_nt: TGTGCCAGCAGCCTTAATCGACGGGGAGCTTTCTTT
cdr3_aa: CASSLNRRGAFF

clone_size: few
v_call: TRBV20-1
d_call: .
j_call: TRBJ1-3
cdr3_length: 15
cdr3_nt: TGCAGTGCTAGAGATTTCCGAAGACCTGGAAACACCATATATTTT
cdr3_aa: CSARDFRRPGNTIYF